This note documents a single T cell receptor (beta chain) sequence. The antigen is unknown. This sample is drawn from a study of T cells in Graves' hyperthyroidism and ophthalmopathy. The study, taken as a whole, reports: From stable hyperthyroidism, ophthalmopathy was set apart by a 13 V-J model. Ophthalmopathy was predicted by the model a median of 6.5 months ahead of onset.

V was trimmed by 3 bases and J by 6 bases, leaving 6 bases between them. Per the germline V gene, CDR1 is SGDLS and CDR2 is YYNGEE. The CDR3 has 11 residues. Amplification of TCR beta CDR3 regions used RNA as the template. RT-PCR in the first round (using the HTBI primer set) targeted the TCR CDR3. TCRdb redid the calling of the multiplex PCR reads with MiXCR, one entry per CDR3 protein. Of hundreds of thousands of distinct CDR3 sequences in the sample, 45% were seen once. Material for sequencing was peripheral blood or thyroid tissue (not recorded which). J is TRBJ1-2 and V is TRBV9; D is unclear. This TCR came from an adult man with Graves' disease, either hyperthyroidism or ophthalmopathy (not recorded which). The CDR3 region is CASSAGHGYTF. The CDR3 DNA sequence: TGTGCCAGCAGCGCGGGCCATGGCTACACCTTC.